The rows below give T cell receptor beta chains drawn from one sample of a study of shared clonotypes between healthy human individuals. The repertoire was sequenced with immunoSEQ multiplex PCR; TCRdb's copy has only in-frame clones and lacks some. Of about 2 million clones listed, approximately 95% are singletons. The sequencing sample was made of naive CD8+ T cells sorted from blood. The receptor set was obtained from a man between 18 and 35 years old in good health. The CDR3 runs from the conserved cysteine through the conserved F or W. D genes are given only for firm matches. Only part of the rows carry a size: once, few, many, or a class if the clone is expanded.

v_call: TRBV27
cdr3_length: 16
d_call: TRBD1
j_call: TRBJ1-6
clone_size: NA
cdr3_nt: TGTGCCAGCAGCACCGGGACAGGGATTGGAAATTCACCCCTCCACTTT
cdr3_aa: CASSTGTGIGNSPLHF

v_call: TRBV5-6
cdr3_length: 15
d_call: TRBD1
j_call: TRBJ2-7
clone_size: NA
cdr3_nt: TGTGCCAGCAGCTTGTGGGACAGGGAGACCTACGAGCAGTACTTC
cdr3_aa: CASSLWDRETYEQYF

v_call: TRBV15
cdr3_length: 14
d_call: TRBD1
j_call: TRBJ2-7
clone_size: NA
cdr3_nt: TGTGCCACCAGCAGTGTGGGACAGGGGTACGAGCAGTACTTC
cdr3_aa: CATSSVGQGYEQYF

v_call: TRBV9
cdr3_length: 13
d_call: NA
j_call: TRBJ2-2
clone_size: NA
cdr3_nt: TGTGCCAGCAGCGTAGCGAGCACCGGGGAGCTGTTTTTT
cdr3_aa: CASSVASTGELFF

v_call: TRBV19
cdr3_length: 13
d_call: TRBD2
j_call: TRBJ2-7
clone_size: NA
cdr3_nt: TGTGCCAGTAGCCTAGCGGGAGCCCACGAGCAGTACTTC
cdr3_aa: CASSLAGAHEQYF

v_call: TRBV28
cdr3_length: 16
d_call: TRBD2
j_call: TRBJ2-1
clone_size: NA
cdr3_nt: TGTGCCAGCAGTCCGACATGGGGGACTAGCCCGGATGAGCAGTTCTTC
cdr3_aa: CASSPTWGTSPDEQFF

v_call: TRBV6-5
cdr3_length: 14
d_call: NA
j_call: TRBJ1-1
clone_size: NA
cdr3_nt: TGTGCCAGCAGTTACGGGGAGCTCCTCACTGAAGCTTTCTTT
cdr3_aa: CASSYGELLTEAFF

v_call: TRBV5-8
cdr3_length: 13
d_call: NA
j_call: TRBJ1-5
clone_size: NA
cdr3_nt: TGTGCCAGCCCAGGGGTCGGCAATCAGCCCCAGCATTTT
cdr3_aa: CASPGVGNQPQHF

v_call: TRBV9
cdr3_length: 13
d_call: NA
j_call: TRBJ2-5
clone_size: NA
cdr3_nt: TGTGCCAGCAGCAGTCCTAACCAAGAGACCCAGTACTTC
cdr3_aa: CASSSPNQETQYF

v_call: TRBV29-1
cdr3_length: 16
d_call: TRBD2
j_call: TRBJ2-2
clone_size: NA
cdr3_nt: TGCAGCGGTGGCCTAGCGGGCGATGCGAACACCGGGGAGCTGTTTTTT
cdr3_aa: CSGGLAGDANTGELFF

v_call: TRBV28
cdr3_length: 14
d_call: NA
j_call: TRBJ2-7
clone_size: NA
cdr3_nt: TGTGCCAGCAGTTTAGCGGTCGGGTCCTACGAGCAGTACTTC
cdr3_aa: CASSLAVGSYEQYF

v_call: TRBV5-4
cdr3_length: 15
d_call: TRBD1
j_call: TRBJ2-1
clone_size: NA
cdr3_nt: TGTGCCAGCAGCGCCGGGACAGAGTCCTACAATGAGCAGTTCTTC
cdr3_aa: CASSAGTESYNEQFF

v_call: TRBV7-2
cdr3_length: 17
d_call: TRBD2
j_call: TRBJ2-7
clone_size: NA
cdr3_nt: TGTGCCAGCAGCTTATCCGGACTAGCGGGAACGATCTACGAGCAGTACTTC
cdr3_aa: CASSLSGLAGTIYEQYF

v_call: TRBV10-1
cdr3_length: 11
d_call: NA
j_call: TRBJ2-7
clone_size: few
cdr3_nt: TGCGCCAGCAACGACCGATACGAGCAGTACTTC
cdr3_aa: CASNDRYEQYF

v_call: TRBV6-1
cdr3_length: 14
d_call: NA
j_call: TRBJ1-1
clone_size: once
cdr3_nt: TGTGCCAGCAGTGAAGCGGGGGCTTACACTGAAGCTTTCTTT
cdr3_aa: CASSEAGAYTEAFF

v_call: TRBV7-2
cdr3_length: 16
d_call: NA
j_call: TRBJ2-7
clone_size: NA
cdr3_nt: TGTGCCAGCAGCTTCTTTCGTGCGGAGCCCCTTTACGAGCAGTACTTC
cdr3_aa: CASSFFRAEPLYEQYF

v_call: TRBV7-9
cdr3_length: 17
d_call: NA
j_call: TRBJ2-3
clone_size: NA
cdr3_nt: TGTGCCAGCAGCTTAGTTACCGGGACGTTGGGTGCAGATACGCAGTATTTT
cdr3_aa: CASSLVTGTLGADTQYF

v_call: TRBV11-2
cdr3_length: 12
d_call: NA
j_call: TRBJ1-2
clone_size: NA
cdr3_nt: TGTGCCAGCAGCAATTCAGACTATGGCTACACCTTC
cdr3_aa: CASSNSDYGYTF

v_call: TRBV11-2
cdr3_length: 13
d_call: NA
j_call: TRBJ2-1
clone_size: NA
cdr3_nt: TGTGCCAGCAGCTTTAAGGGGTGGCATGAGCAGTTCTTC
cdr3_aa: CASSFKGWHEQFF

v_call: TRBV27
cdr3_length: 15
d_call: NA
j_call: TRBJ1-4
clone_size: NA
cdr3_nt: TGTGCCAGCAGTTTCGGGTCAGGGGCGGGTGAAAAACTGTTTTTT
cdr3_aa: CASSFGSGAGEKLFF

v_call: TRBV6-5
cdr3_length: 13
d_call: NA
j_call: TRBJ1-2
clone_size: NA
cdr3_nt: TGTGCCAGCAGTCCCGCGACAGGCTATGGCTACACCTTC
cdr3_aa: CASSPATGYGYTF

v_call: TRBV27
cdr3_length: 15
d_call: TRBD2
j_call: TRBJ2-5
clone_size: NA
cdr3_nt: TGTGCCAGCAAGACTAGCGGGGGGCTTCAAGAGACCCAGTACTTC
cdr3_aa: CASKTSGGLQETQYF

v_call: TRBV5-1
cdr3_length: 15
d_call: NA
j_call: TRBJ2-1
clone_size: NA
cdr3_nt: TGCGCCAGCAGCTTGGCCGAGGCGCTCAACAATGAGCAGTTCTTC
cdr3_aa: CASSLAEALNNEQFF

v_call: TRBV30
cdr3_length: 14
d_call: NA
j_call: TRBJ2-5
clone_size: NA
cdr3_nt: TGTGCCTGGAGCGTTCTCGGGTTAGGAGAGACCCAGTACTTC
cdr3_aa: CAWSVLGLGETQYF

v_call: TRBV27
cdr3_length: 14
d_call: NA
j_call: TRBJ2-7
clone_size: NA
cdr3_nt: TGTGCCAGCAGTTTCGGTACAGGCCACTACGAGCAGTACTTC
cdr3_aa: CASSFGTGHYEQYF

v_call: TRBV13
cdr3_length: 14
d_call: NA
j_call: TRBJ1-2
clone_size: NA
cdr3_nt: TGTGCCAGCAGCTTAGGAAGCGACAGCTATGGCTACACCTTC
cdr3_aa: CASSLGSDSYGYTF

v_call: TRBV6-5
cdr3_length: 13
d_call: NA
j_call: TRBJ1-1
clone_size: NA
cdr3_nt: TGTGCCAGCAGTTACTACCCAGGGGCTGAAGCTTTCTTT
cdr3_aa: CASSYYPGAEAFF

v_call: TRBV18
cdr3_length: 16
d_call: NA
j_call: TRBJ1-1
clone_size: NA
cdr3_nt: TGTGCCAGCTCACGCAACACGTTGAACCTGGACACTGAAGCTTTCTTT
cdr3_aa: CASSRNTLNLDTEAFF

v_call: TRBV6-6
cdr3_length: 13
d_call: TRBD1
j_call: TRBJ2-5
clone_size: NA
cdr3_nt: TGTGCCAGCAGTTACCAGACAGGGGGGATCCAGTACTTC
cdr3_aa: CASSYQTGGIQYF

v_call: TRBV6-1
cdr3_length: 15
d_call: NA
j_call: TRBJ1-5
clone_size: NA
cdr3_nt: TGTGCCAGCAGTGATAGGGAGGGGGACACTCAGCCCCAGCATTTT
cdr3_aa: CASSDREGDTQPQHF

v_call: TRBV5-5
cdr3_length: 17
d_call: TRBD1
j_call: TRBJ2-7
clone_size: NA
cdr3_nt: TGTGCCAGCAGCTTGTTACCTGGGACAGGGATTTCCTACGAGCAGTACTTC
cdr3_aa: CASSLLPGTGISYEQYF